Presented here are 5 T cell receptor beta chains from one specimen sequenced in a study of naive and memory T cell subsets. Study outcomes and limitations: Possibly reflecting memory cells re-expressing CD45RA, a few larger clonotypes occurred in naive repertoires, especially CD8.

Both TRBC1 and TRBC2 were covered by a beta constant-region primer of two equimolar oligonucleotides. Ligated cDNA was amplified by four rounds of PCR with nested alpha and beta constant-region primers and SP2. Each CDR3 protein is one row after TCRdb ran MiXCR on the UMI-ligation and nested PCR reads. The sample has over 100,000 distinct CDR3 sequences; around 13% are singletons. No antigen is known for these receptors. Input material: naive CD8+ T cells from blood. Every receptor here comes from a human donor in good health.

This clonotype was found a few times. As DNA, the CDR3 is TGTGCCAGCAGCCCACGGGGACAGGGGTACGAGCAGTACTTC. Translating gives CASSPRGQGYEQYF. V gene TRBV11-1 combines with J gene TRBJ2-7; 10 nucleotides align to TRBD1. V was pared by 5 bases and J by 4 bases, with 5 bases of the junction left unmatched. Germline lookup yields CDR1 SGHAT and CDR2 FQDESV (reference sequence). CDR3 length: 14 residues.

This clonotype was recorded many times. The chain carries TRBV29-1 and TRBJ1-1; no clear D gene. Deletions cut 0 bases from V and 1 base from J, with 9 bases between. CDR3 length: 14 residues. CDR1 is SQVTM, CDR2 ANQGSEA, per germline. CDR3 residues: CSVEDNSENTEAFF. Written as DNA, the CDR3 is TGCAGCGTTGAAGATAACTCAGAGAACACTGAAGCTTTCTTT.

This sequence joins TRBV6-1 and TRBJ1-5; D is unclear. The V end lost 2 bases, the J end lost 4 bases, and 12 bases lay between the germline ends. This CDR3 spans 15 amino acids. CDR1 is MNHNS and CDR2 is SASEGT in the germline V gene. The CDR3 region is CASSEWGIRNQPQHF. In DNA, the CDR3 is TGTGCCAGCAGTGAATGGGGTATTAGGAATCAGCCCCAGCATTTT.

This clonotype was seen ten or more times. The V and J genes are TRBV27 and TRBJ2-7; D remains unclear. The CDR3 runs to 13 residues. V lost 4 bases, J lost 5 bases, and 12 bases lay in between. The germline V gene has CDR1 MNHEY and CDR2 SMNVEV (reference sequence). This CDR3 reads CASSSNVVHEQYF. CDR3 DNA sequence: TGTGCCAGCAGTTCCAACGTTGTCCACGAGCAGTACTTC.

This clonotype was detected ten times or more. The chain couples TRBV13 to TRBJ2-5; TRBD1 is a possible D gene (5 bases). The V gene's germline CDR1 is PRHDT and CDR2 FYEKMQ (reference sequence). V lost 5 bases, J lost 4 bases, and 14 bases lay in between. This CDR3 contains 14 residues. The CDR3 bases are TGTGCCAGCAGCACCATCAGGGTCCCAGAGACCCAGTACTTC. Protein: CASSTIRVPETQYF.